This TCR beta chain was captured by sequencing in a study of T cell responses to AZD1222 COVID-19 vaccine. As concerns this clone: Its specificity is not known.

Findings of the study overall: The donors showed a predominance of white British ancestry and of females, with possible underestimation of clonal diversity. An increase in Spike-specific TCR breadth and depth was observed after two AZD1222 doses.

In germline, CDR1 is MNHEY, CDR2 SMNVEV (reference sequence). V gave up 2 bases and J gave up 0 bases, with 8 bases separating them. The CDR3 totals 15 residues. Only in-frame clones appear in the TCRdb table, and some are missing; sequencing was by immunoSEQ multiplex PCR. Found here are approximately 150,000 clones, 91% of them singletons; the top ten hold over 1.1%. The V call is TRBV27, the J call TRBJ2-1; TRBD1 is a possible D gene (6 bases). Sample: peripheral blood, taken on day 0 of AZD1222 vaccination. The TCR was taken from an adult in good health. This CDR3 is CASSLDRRSYNEQFF. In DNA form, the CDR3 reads TGTGCCAGCAGTTTAGACAGGCGCTCCTACAATGAGCAGTTCTTC.